This paragraph reports one T cell receptor beta chain. What it recognizes is unknown. Building of the TCR beta libraries involved iRepertoire HTBI primers and Arm-PCR of CDR3 regions. TCRdb analysed the multiplex PCR reads with MiXCR anew, one entry per CDR3 protein. The sample includes 400,000 to 500,000 distinct CDR3 sequences, roughly 21% of them seen just once. This sample's time point: persistent/refractory GD, antithyroid drugs over 5 years with positive TRAb. RNA isolated from PBMCs was used to make the TCR library. This record comes from a study of regulatory T cells in long-lasting Graves disease. Study-wide findings and caveats: Owing to a sample size that was small, accuracy may have been reduced. Persistent Graves' patients showed less TCR diversity than newly diagnosed ones.

This specimen was peripheral blood mononuclear cells (PBMCs), taken when the disease was refractory, from a patient treated with antithyroid drugs. The receptor was isolated from a female donor with Graves disease.

In DNA, the CDR3 is TGTGCCAGCAGCGCCCTAGACACCGGGGAGCTGTTTTTT. Protein sequence: CASSALDTGELFF. The genes are TRBV4-2 and TRBJ2-2; no definite D call. The CDR3 is 13 amino acids. Germline V gives CDR1 LGHNA, CDR2 YNFKEQ. With 5 bases removed from V and 3 bases from J, the gap between germline ends came to 7 bases.